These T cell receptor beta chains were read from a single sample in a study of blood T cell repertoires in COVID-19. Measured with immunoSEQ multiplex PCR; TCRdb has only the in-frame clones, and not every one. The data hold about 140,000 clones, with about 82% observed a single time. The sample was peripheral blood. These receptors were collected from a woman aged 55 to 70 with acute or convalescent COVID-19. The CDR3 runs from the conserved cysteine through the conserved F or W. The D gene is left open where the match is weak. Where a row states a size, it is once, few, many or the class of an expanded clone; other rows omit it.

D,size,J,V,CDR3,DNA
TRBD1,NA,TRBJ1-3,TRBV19,CASRDRGTRNTIYF,TGTGCCAGTAGGGACAGGGGAACACGAAACACCATATATTTT
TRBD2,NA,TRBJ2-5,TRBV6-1,CASSEALGRGTQYF,TGTGCCAGCAGTGAAGCGTTGGGGAGGGGGACCCAGTACTTC
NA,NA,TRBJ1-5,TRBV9,CASSVGGRGQPQHF,TGTGCCAGCAGCGTGGGGGGGCGCGGTCAGCCCCAGCATTTT
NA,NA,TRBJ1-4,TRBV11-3,CASSSTGPAGEKLFF,TGTGCCAGCAGCTCAACCGGCCCGGCGGGAGAAAAACTGTTTTTT
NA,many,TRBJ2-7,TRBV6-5,CASTPPGQAYEQYF,TGTGCCAGCACCCCGCCAGGACAAGCCTACGAGCAGTACTTC
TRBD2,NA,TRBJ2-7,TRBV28,CASSAWSGADF,TGTGCCAGCAGTGCTTGGAGCGGGGCAGACTTC
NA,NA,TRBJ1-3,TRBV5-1,CASSPRGGVSGNTIYF,TGCGCCAGCAGCCCGAGGGGAGGGGTCTCTGGAAACACCATATATTTT
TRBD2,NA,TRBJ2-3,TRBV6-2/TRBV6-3,CASSYGLAGGPPSTDTQYF,TGTGCCAGCAGTTACGGGCTAGCGGGGGGACCTCCTAGCACAGATACGCAGTATTTT
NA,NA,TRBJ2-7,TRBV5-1,CASSPFQGEQYF,TGCGCCAGCAGCCCTTTCCAGGGCGAGCAGTACTTC
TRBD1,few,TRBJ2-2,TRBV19,CASRDRGGTGELFF,TGTGCCAGTCGGGACAGGGGGGGCACCGGGGAGCTGTTTTTT
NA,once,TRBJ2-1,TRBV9,CASSATGNEQFF,TGTGCCAGCAGCGCGACGGGGAATGAGCAGTTCTTC
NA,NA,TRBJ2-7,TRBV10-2,CASSAGSGEQYF,TGCGCCAGCAGTGCGGGGTCTGGAGAGCAGTACTTC
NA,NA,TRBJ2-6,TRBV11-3,CASEVSSGANVLTF,TGTGCCAGCGAAGTGAGCTCTGGGGCCAACGTCCTGACTTTC
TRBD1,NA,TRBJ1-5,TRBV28,CASLDRVNQPQHF,TGTGCCTCCCTAGACAGGGTGAATCAGCCCCAGCATTTT
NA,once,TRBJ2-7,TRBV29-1,CSGQDSYEQYF,TGCAGCGGACAGGATTCCTACGAGCAGTACTTC
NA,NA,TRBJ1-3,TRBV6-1,CASRPGGGSGNTIYF,TGTGCCAGCAGACCCGGTGGAGGCTCTGGAAACACCATATATTTT
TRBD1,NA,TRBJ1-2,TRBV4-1,CASSQPGQYGYTF,TGCGCCAGCAGCCAACCGGGACAGTATGGCTACACCTTC
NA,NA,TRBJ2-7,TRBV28,CASSQNDLGQRSYEQYF,TGTGCCAGCAGCCAAAACGACCTCGGACAGCGCTCCTACGAGCAGTACTTC
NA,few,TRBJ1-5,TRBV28,CASSSDRYSNQPQHF,TGTGCCAGCAGCTCCGACAGGTATAGCAATCAGCCCCAGCATTTT
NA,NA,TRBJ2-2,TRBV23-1,CASSPRDTRTGELFF,TGCGCCAGCAGTCCTCGGGATACAAGGACCGGGGAGCTGTTTTTT
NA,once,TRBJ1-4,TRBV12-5,CASGRQSNEKLFF,TGTGCTAGTGGTCGACAGTCTAATGAAAAACTGTTTTTT
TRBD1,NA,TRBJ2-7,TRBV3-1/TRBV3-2,CASSQPGQGYYEQYF,TGTGCCAGCAGCCAGCCGGGACAGGGGTACTACGAGCAGTACTTC
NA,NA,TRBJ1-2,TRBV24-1,CATSDRVGAYGYTF,TGTGCCACCAGTGACCGGGTGGGAGCATATGGCTACACCTTC
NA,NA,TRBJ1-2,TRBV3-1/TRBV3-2,CASSQVQGRYGYTF,TGTGCCAGCAGCCAAGTGCAGGGGCGGTATGGCTACACCTTC
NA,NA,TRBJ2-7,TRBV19,CASSIQPGRTYEQYF,TGTGCCAGTAGTATTCAGCCAGGCCGAACCTACGAGCAGTACTTC
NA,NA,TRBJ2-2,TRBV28,CASSSKRGSTGELFF,TGTGCCAGCAGTTCCAAGCGAGGGAGCACCGGGGAGCTGTTTTTT
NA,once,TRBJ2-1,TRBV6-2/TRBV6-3,CASSLMGSRANEQFF,TGTGCCAGCAGTCTCATGGGGTCCAGGGCCAATGAGCAGTTCTTC
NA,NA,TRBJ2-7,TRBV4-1,CASSRTAAYEQYF,TGCGCCAGCAGCCGGACAGCAGCCTACGAGCAGTACTTC
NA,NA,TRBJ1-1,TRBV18,CASSPLTGNTEAFF,TGTGCCAGCTCACCTCTTACAGGGAACACTGAAGCTTTCTTT